This entry lists 13 T cell receptor beta chains sequenced from one sample in a study of cytomegalovirus exposure and HLA in healthy donors. Repertoires were generated with immunoSEQ multiplex PCR, while TCRdb's copy carries only in-frame clones and drops some. Among about 170,000 clones listed, approximately 86% were seen once. The material sequenced was PBMCs. These receptors came from a man between 18 and 29 years old in good health and CMV-seropositive.

This clone was counted only a few times. At one end the junction does not follow the germline gene, possibly because of a read error. The V call is TRBV7-7, the J call TRBJ1-5, with D perhaps TRBD1 (5 bases). This CDR3 spans 13 amino acids. Germline V CDR1 and CDR2: SSHAT, FNYEAQ (reference sequence). CDR3 sequence: CASSLDRGQPQHF. In DNA, the CDR3 is TGTGCTAGCAGCTTAGATCGGGGGCAGCCCCAGCATTTT.

The DNA for the CDR3 is TGTGCCAGCAGTTACGACAGGGAAGATACGCAGTATTTT. Residues: CASSYDREDTQYF. V is TRBV6-5 and J is TRBJ2-3; 7 nucleotides match TRBD1. The CDR3 is 13 amino acids. J gave up 5 bases and V 2 bases, and 1 base lay outside the gene matches. Germline loops: CDR1 MNHEY, CDR2 SVGAGI.

This chain joins TRBV28 and TRBJ2-7, with TRBD1 identical over 10 bases. This CDR3 contains 15 residues. CDR1 MDHEN and CDR2 SYDVKM come from the germline V gene. J was trimmed by 6 bases and V by 6 bases; bases with no gene match: 11. In nucleotides, the CDR3 is TGTGCCAGCAGAGCGGGACAGGGGCGCCGGGGCGAGCAGTACTTC. The encoded protein is CASRAGQGRRGEQYF.

The table lists this clone with a count of one. V gene TRBV27 combines with J gene TRBJ2-1, with TRBD2 as a possible D gene (6 bases). V lost 8 bases and J lost 2, with 13 bases in between. The germline CDR1 and CDR2 sequences are MNHEY and SMNVEV (reference sequence). The CDR3 runs to 14 residues. For the CDR3, the DNA is TGTGCCAGCTCGGAGGGGTCCGCCTACAATGAGCAGTTCTTC. Amino acid sequence: CASSEGSAYNEQFF.

The chain couples TRBV18 to TRBJ2-7; TRBD2 agrees at 9 bases. The junction had 10 bases not matched to a gene; V was cut back by 3 bases and J by 4 bases. CDR1 and CDR2 from the germline V gene are KGHSH and LQKENI. CDR3 length: 16 amino acids. CDR3 in amino acids: CASSPSGSGRIYEQYF. As DNA, the CDR3 is TGTGCCAGCTCACCTTCGGGTAGCGGGAGAATTTACGAGCAGTACTTC. The full variable domain, its missing parts supplied by reference TRBV18 and TRBJ2-7, is NAGVMQNPRHLVRRRGQEARLRCSPMKGHSHVYWYRQLPEEGLKFMVYLQKENIIDESGMPKERFSAEFPKEGPSILRIQQVVRGDSAAYFCASSPSGSGRIYEQYFGPGTRLTVT.

This clone was detected only a few times. This chain links TRBV6-1 with TRBJ2-1; 7 bases align to TRBD1. The V gene's germline CDR1 is MNHNS and CDR2 SASEGT. This CDR3 has 13 residues. The J segment lost 8 bases and the V segment lost 6 bases, leaving 7 bases of the junction unmatched. CDR3 nucleotides: TGTGCCAGCAGAGCCTTTCAGGGGGATGAGCAGTTCTTC. Residues: CASRAFQGDEQFF.

J is TRBJ2-6 and V is TRBV6-5; D unresolved. The V end lost 6 bases, the J end lost 4 bases, and 10 bases lay between the germline ends. CDR3 length equals 14 residues. The germline CDR1 and CDR2 sequences are MNHEY and SVGAGI. In DNA, the CDR3 is TGTGCCAGCAGGTTTTTACGGGGGGCCAACGTCCTGACTTTC. Amino acids: CASRFLRGANVLTF.

The chain employs TRBV4-1 and TRBJ1-2, with D perhaps TRBD1 (5 bases). The CDR3 is made up of 15 amino acids. Germline CDR1 MGHRA, CDR2 YSYEKL. V dropped 2 bases and J dropped 4 bases, with 14 bases sitting between them. Here the CDR3 DNA reads TGCGCCAGCAGCCAATTTCAAGGGGTTGGCTATGGCTACACCTTC. Translation: CASSQFQGVGYGYTF.

The chain's CDR3 is CASSGLAGTDTQYF. The DNA of the CDR3 is TGCGCCAGCAGCGGACTAGCGGGCACAGATACGCAGTATTTT. The chain has TRBV5-1 and TRBJ2-3; 10 nucleotides match TRBD2. Germline trimming cut 4 bases from V and 1 base from J; bases unmatched to any gene: 0. CDR1 is SGHRS, CDR2 YFSETQ, per germline. This CDR3 comprises 14 residues.

The rearrangement links TRBV29-1 to TRBJ2-1, with TRBD1 matching 9 bases. CDR1 SQVTM and CDR2 ANQGSEA come from the germline V gene. This CDR3 is built from 12 residues. CDR3 loop: CRGQGSYNEQFF. In DNA, the CDR3 is TGCAGGGGACAGGGTTCCTACAATGAGCAGTTCTTC.

The gene calls are TRBV6-5 and TRBJ1-2; D not certain. This CDR3 is built from 16 residues. Germline lookup yields CDR1 MNHEY and CDR2 SVGAGI. V was clipped by 0 bases and J by 4 bases, with 15 bases between them. The CDR3: CASSYSAMEGFYGYTF. In DNA, the CDR3 is TGTGCCAGCAGTTACTCGGCGATGGAGGGATTCTATGGCTACACCTTC.

The chain is built from TRBV7-9 and TRBJ1-1; 7 bases agree with TRBD1. J gave up 2 bases and V 10 bases, and 7 bases lay outside the gene matches. Germline values: CDR1 SEHNR, CDR2 FQNEAQ (reference sequence). The CDR3 has 13 residues. This chain's CDR3 is CATPGQINTEAFF. CDR3 DNA: TGTGCCACTCCGGGACAGATAAACACTGAAGCTTTCTTT.

The table lists this clone with a count of one. V is TRBV28 and J is TRBJ2-1; 10 positions match TRBD2. Per germline, CDR1 MDHEN and CDR2 SYDVKM. V dropped 6 bases and J dropped 3; count of bases not matched to a gene: 8. The length of the CDR3 is 16 residues. DNA for the CDR3: TGTGCCAGCAGCCCGCCGGGACTAGCGATCTACAATGAGCAGTTCTTC. Its protein product is CASSPPGLAIYNEQFF.